The 25 T cell receptor beta chains presented below share a single source sample, sequenced in a study of shared clonotypes between healthy human individuals. Naive CD8 cells were CD45RO-negative, positively selected for CCR7, excluding terminally differentiated effector memory CD45RA+ cells. The protocol was immunoSEQ multiplex PCR, while the TCRdb copy is restricted to in-frame clones and leaves out a portion. The table includes some 2 million clones, about 95% detected once. Sequencing was done on a sample of naive CD8+ T cells sorted from blood. Receptors were obtained from a man between 18 and 35 years old in good health.

The chain's CDR3 is CASSQTTASGANVLTF. For the CDR3, the DNA is TGTGCCAGCAGCCAAACCACAGCCTCTGGGGCCAACGTCCTGACTTTC. The chain has TRBV7-9 and TRBJ2-6; no firm D call. Trimming cost V 5 bases and J 0 bases, with 11 bases left between them. The CDR3 contains 16 residues. Germline CDR1 SEHNR, CDR2 FQNEAQ (reference sequence).

The chain joins TRBV4-3 to TRBJ2-5; D is uncertain. The CDR3 runs 15 residues. Germline V gene data show CDR1 as LGHNA and CDR2 as YSLEER. The ends were cut back, 2 bases at V and 2 bases at J, with 12 bases in the middle. CDR3 sequence (DNA): TGCGCCAGCAGCCAAATTTTAAGCTCTCAAGAGACCCAGTACTTC. It codes for CASSQILSSQETQYF.

The genes are TRBV30 and TRBJ2-5; D remains ambiguous. Trimming cost V 2 bases and J 4 bases, with 11 bases left between them. This CDR3 spans 13 amino acids. Germline lookup yields CDR1 GTSNPN and CDR2 SVGIG (reference sequence). CDR3 sequence reads: CAWSSGVVETQYF. Written as DNA, the CDR3 is TGTGCCTGGAGTTCCGGAGTGGTAGAGACCCAGTACTTC.

In DNA form, the CDR3 reads TGTGCCAGTAGTATAGATCTTAGTCAGGGGACCTCCTACGAGCAGTACTTC. The encoded protein is CASSIDLSQGTSYEQYF. V usage is TRBV19 and J usage is TRBJ2-7; D may be TRBD1 (6 bases). Germline V gene data show CDR1 as LNHDA and CDR2 as SQIVND (reference sequence). V dropped 0 bases and J dropped 0 bases, with 15 bases sitting between them. The CDR3 extends over 17 amino acids.

The rearrangement joins TRBV4-3 to TRBJ1-1, with TRBD1 as a possible D gene (6 bases). Trimming pared 6 bases from V and 3 bases from J, leaving 11 bases between. Germline values: CDR1 LGHNA, CDR2 YSLEER. This CDR3 comprises 13 residues. CDR3 nucleotides: TGCGCCAGCAGTTACGGGGGCGACACTGAAGCTTTCTTT. Translation gives CASSYGGDTEAFF.

The V and J genes are TRBV7-9 and TRBJ1-4; D remains unclear. The CDR3 has 15 amino acids. Per germline, CDR1 SEHNR and CDR2 FQNEAQ (reference sequence). Trimming removed 3 bases at V and 0 bases at J, with 8 bases between. CDR3 in DNA: TGTGCCAGCAGCTTGACGAACCCAACTAATGAAAAACTGTTTTTT. Residues: CASSLTNPTNEKLFF.

Concerning this clone itself: This CDR3 is also generated by other DNA sequences in the sample. The genes are TRBV5-4 and TRBJ2-7; no clear D gene. From germline, CDR1 is SGHNT and CDR2 YYREEE (reference sequence). Trimming pared 0 bases from V and 2 bases from J, leaving 6 bases between. The CDR3 is 13 amino acids. The chain's CDR3 is CASSLGLTYEQYF. CDR3 DNA sequence: TGTGCCAGCAGCTTGGGCCTAACCTACGAGCAGTACTTC.

The chain has TRBV5-4 and TRBJ1-5; maybe TRBD1 (5 bases). The V gene lost 0 bases and the J gene lost 8 bases, with 15 bases spanning the gap. Germline values: CDR1 SGHNT, CDR2 YYREEE (reference sequence). This CDR3 has 15 residues. The CDR3 DNA is TGTGCCAGCAGCTTGGGCCCCGGGGTGACAGAGCCCCAGCATTTT. Residues: CASSLGPGVTEPQHF.

This clone was seen many times. The gene calls are TRBV4-1 and TRBJ1-6, with a tentative D call TRBD1 (5 bases). The germline CDR1 and CDR2 sequences are MGHRA and YSYEKL. Trimming removed 0 bases at V and 8 bases at J, with 8 bases between. This CDR3 region has 14 residues. CDR3 DNA: TGCGCCAGCAGCCAAGAAAGGGGTGATTCACCCCTCCACTTT. It translates to CASSQERGDSPLHF.

V gene TRBV10-3 combines with J gene TRBJ2-7; 7 nucleotides align to TRBD1. Germline V CDR1 and CDR2: ENHRY, SYGVKD. The CDR3 loop spans 15 amino acids. J gave up 4 bases and V 5 bases, and 11 bases lay outside the gene matches. For the CDR3, the DNA is TGTGCCATCAGTTTGAAACAGGGGATGGGGTACGAGCAGTACTTC. It yields the protein CAISLKQGMGYEQYF.

This rearrangement joins TRBV7-9 to TRBJ2-7; TRBD2 matches at 10 bases. The V segment lost 5 bases and the J segment 3 bases; nucleotides outside the gene matches: 7. Per germline, CDR1 SEHNR and CDR2 FQNEAQ (reference sequence). CDR3 length: 15 residues. The CDR3 DNA follows: TGTGCCAGCAGCCTTAGCGGGGGGCTTCTCTACGAGCAGTACTTC. As protein: CASSLSGGLLYEQYF.

V is TRBV6-6 and J is TRBJ1-1, with D perhaps TRBD1 (6 bases). Trimming pared 4 bases from V and 0 bases from J, leaving 9 bases between. Per the germline V gene, CDR1 is MNHNY and CDR2 is SVGAGI (reference sequence). CDR3 length equals 14 residues. The CDR3 region is CASSSGQLNTEAFF. In DNA form, the CDR3 reads TGTGCCAGCAGTTCCGGACAGTTGAACACTGAAGCTTTCTTT.

V gene TRBV7-2 combines with J gene TRBJ2-1; D is possibly TRBD1 or TRBD2 (6 bases each). CDR1 and CDR2 (germline): SGHTA, FQGNSA. Trimming stripped 1 base from V and 8 bases from J, with 12 bases between. This CDR3 comprises 14 residues. CDR3 nucleotides: TGTGCCAGCAGCTTAGTAGGGGGGATCCATGAGCAGTTCTTC. Residues: CASSLVGGIHEQFF.

A note on this clone: Other DNA variants within this sample encode the same CDR3. The chain has TRBV19 and TRBJ2-7, with 8 bases that match TRBD1. The CDR3 loop spans 13 amino acids. CDR1 and CDR2 (germline): LNHDA, SQIVND (reference sequence). With 6 bases clipped from V and 3 bases from J, the junction kept 4 bases outside the gene matches. The CDR3 sequence: CASSLDRGYEQYF. The DNA for the CDR3 is TGTGCCAGTAGCCTCGACAGGGGCTACGAGCAGTACTTC.

V is TRBV6-6 and J is TRBJ2-1, with TRBD2 matching 11 bases. V was pared by 4 bases and J by 9 bases, with 5 bases of the junction left unmatched. The CDR3 has 14 residues. Germline values: CDR1 MNHNY, CDR2 SVGAGI (reference sequence). The CDR3 sequence is CASSLTSGSGEQFF. The CDR3 bases are TGTGCCAGCAGTTTAACTAGCGGGAGCGGTGAGCAGTTCTTC.

The chain couples TRBV10-3 to TRBJ1-2, with 9 nucleotides matching TRBD1. Germline lookup yields CDR1 ENHRY and CDR2 SYGVKD. The CDR3 consists of 14 residues. The J segment lost 6 bases and the V segment lost 8 bases, leaving 10 bases of the junction unmatched. CDR3 sequence reads: CAIGGTGYGDGYTF. CDR3 in DNA: TGTGCCATCGGGGGGACAGGGTACGGCGATGGCTACACCTTC.

The CDR3 sequence: CASSFGTSGPADTQYF. The CDR3 nucleotides read TGTGCCAGCAGCTTTGGGACTAGCGGCCCTGCAGATACGCAGTATTTT. The V gene is TRBV7-8, the J gene TRBJ2-3; 11 bases are shared with TRBD2. Germline V gives CDR1 SGHVS, CDR2 FQNEAQ. V dropped 3 bases and J dropped 4; count of bases not matched to a gene: 6. The CDR3 sequence is 16 residues long.

The genes are TRBV7-6 and TRBJ2-7; TRBD2 might be the D (5 bases). Deletions cut 3 bases from V and 5 bases from J, with 20 bases between. Germline-derived CDR1 and CDR2 are SGHVS and FNYEAQ. This CDR3 spans 16 amino acids. The CDR3: CASSFVPPPGNNEQYF. Written as DNA, the CDR3 is TGTGCCAGCAGCTTTGTCCCCCCTCCCGGGAACAACGAGCAGTACTTC. The full variable domain, in which reference TRBV7-6 and TRBJ2-7 provide the parts outside the CDR3, is GAGVSQSPRYKVTKRGQDVALRCDPISGHVSLYWYRQALGQGPEFLTYFNYEAQQDKSGLPNDRFSAERPEGSISTLTIQRTEQRDSAMYRCASSFVPPPGNNEQYFGPGTRLTVT.

V gene TRBV7-6 combines with J gene TRBJ1-5, with D possibly matching TRBD1 (6 bases). The germline CDR1 and CDR2 sequences are SGHVS and FNYEAQ. CDR3 length: 15 amino acids. V lost 0 bases, J lost 6 bases, and 12 bases lay in between. CDR3 in DNA: TGTGCCAGCAGCTTAGCGATAGGGGGGGTTCAGCCCCAGCATTTT. This encodes CASSLAIGGVQPQHF.

The chain combines TRBV4-1 with TRBJ2-7, with D possibly being TRBD1 or TRBD2 (5 bases each). V was trimmed by 1 base and J by 0 bases, leaving 13 bases between them. This CDR3 contains 16 residues. The germline gives CDR1 MGHRA, CDR2 YSYEKL. In DNA, the CDR3 is TGCGCCAGCAGCCAAGGGGGACGGACGAGCTCCTACGAGCAGTACTTC. Amino acid sequence: CASSQGGRTSSYEQYF.

The CDR3 sequence: CASSFTKGAPGANVLTF. The CDR3 coding sequence is TGTGCCAGCAGCTTTACCAAGGGGGCGCCTGGGGCCAACGTCCTGACTTTC. The genes are TRBV7-9 and TRBJ2-6, with 7 bases lining up with TRBD1. V trimming: 3 bases; J trimming: 2 bases; junction bases outside the gene matches: 7. The CDR3 is made up of 17 amino acids. Germline CDR1 SEHNR, CDR2 FQNEAQ (reference sequence).

The chain couples TRBV27 to TRBJ2-7; TRBD2 agrees at 12 bases. This CDR3 contains 15 residues. Germline trimming cut 5 bases from V and 3 bases from J; bases unmatched to any gene: 5. Per the germline V gene, CDR1 is MNHEY and CDR2 is SMNVEV (reference sequence). The CDR3 nucleotides are TGTGCCAGCAGTACCCTAGCGGGAGGGCTCTACGAGCAGTACTTC. This encodes CASSTLAGGLYEQYF.

The genes are TRBV27 and TRBJ2-2; D is ambiguous. The CDR3 is 13 residues long. The ends were cut back, 5 bases at V and 4 bases at J, with 8 bases in the middle. Germline V gene data show CDR1 as MNHEY and CDR2 as SMNVEV (reference sequence). CDR3 DNA: TGTGCCAGCAGTCGAAGTAGCACCGGGGAGCTGTTTTTT. It specifies CASSRSSTGELFF.

The chain combines TRBV4-1 with TRBJ2-3, with TRBD2 matching 7 bases. The CDR3 covers 16 residues. The V gene's germline CDR1 is MGHRA and CDR2 YSYEKL. After removal of 3 bases from V and 0 bases from J, the junction contained 6 bases not matched to a gene. CDR3 loop: CASSHRDYPSTDTQYF. In DNA form, the CDR3 reads TGCGCCAGCAGCCACCGGGACTATCCCAGCACAGATACGCAGTATTTT.

The chain links TRBV6-5 to TRBJ1-1; no firm D call. Between the trimmed V and J ends, which lost 1 base and 0 bases, there was a span of 9 bases. Per the germline V gene, CDR1 is MNHEY and CDR2 is SVGAGI. CDR3 size: 15 residues. This CDR3 reads CASSYWVGMNTEAFF. CDR3 DNA sequence: TGTGCCAGCAGTTACTGGGTAGGAATGAACACTGAAGCTTTCTTT.